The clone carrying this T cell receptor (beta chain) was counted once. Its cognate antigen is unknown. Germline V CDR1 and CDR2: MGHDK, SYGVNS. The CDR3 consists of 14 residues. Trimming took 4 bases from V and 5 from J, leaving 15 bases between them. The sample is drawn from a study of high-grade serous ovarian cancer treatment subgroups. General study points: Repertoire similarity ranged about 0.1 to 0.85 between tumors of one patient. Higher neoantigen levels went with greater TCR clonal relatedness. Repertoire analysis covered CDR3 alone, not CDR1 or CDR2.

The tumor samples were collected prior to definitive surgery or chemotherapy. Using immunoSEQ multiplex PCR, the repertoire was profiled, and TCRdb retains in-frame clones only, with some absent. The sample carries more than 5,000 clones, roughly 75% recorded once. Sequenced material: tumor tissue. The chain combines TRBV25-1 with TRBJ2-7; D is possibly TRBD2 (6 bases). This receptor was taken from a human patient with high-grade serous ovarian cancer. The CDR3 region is CASSVPGLGHEQYF. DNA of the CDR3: TGTGCCAGCAGTGTACCGGGACTGGGGCACGAGCAGTACTTC.